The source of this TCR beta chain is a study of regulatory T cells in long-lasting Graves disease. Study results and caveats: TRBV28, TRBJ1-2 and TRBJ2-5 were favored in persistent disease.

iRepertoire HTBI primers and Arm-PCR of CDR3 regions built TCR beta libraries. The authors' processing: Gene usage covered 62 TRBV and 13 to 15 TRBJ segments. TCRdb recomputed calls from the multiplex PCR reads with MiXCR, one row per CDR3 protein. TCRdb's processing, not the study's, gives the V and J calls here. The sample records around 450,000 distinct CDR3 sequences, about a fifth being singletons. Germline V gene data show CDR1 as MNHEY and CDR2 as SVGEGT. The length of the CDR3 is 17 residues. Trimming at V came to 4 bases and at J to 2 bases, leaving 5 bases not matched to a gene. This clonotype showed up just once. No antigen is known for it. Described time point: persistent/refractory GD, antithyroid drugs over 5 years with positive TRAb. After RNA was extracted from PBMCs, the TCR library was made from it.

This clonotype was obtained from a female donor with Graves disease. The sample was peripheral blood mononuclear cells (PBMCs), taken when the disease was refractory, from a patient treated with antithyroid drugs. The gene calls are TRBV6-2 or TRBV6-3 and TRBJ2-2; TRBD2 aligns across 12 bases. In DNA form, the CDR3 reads TGTGCCAGCAGTTCCGGACTAGCGGGACTTAACACCGGGGAGCTGTTTTTT. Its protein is CASSSGLAGLNTGELFF.